This T cell receptor (beta chain) comes out of a study of graft-versus-host responses after intestinal transplantation. Study-level information: The study gave all recipients anti-thymocyte globulin induction, then tacrolimus and steroids for three to four years. Study-level results: In recipient marrow, GvH clones were found, and some appeared first in ileum or blood. Early after transplant, HvG clones declined as circulating GvH clones peaked.

Sequencing was performed with immunoSEQ multiplex PCR; in TCRdb, only in-frame clones are kept and a portion is missing. The data show approximately 85,000 clones, approximately 89% seen once. The V and J ends lost 6 bases and 8 bases, in that order; junction bases with no gene match: 7. The CDR3 runs to 13 residues. Germline V CDR1 and CDR2: MNHEY, SVGAGI. For this clone: Its antigen remains unknown.

The sequencing here drew on unstimulated CD8+ T cells sorted from spleen or lymph node cells, taken before transplant. The TCR was taken from a human donor who was the organ donor for an intestinal transplant. V gene TRBV6-5 combines with J gene TRBJ1-2; 9 bases fit TRBD1. The chain's CDR3 is CASSIGTGKGYTF. The DNA for the CDR3 is TGTGCCAGCAGCATAGGGACAGGGAAGGGCTACACCTTC.